Here is one T cell receptor beta chain with its context. Method: immunoSEQ multiplex PCR; TCRdb's copy keeps in-frame clones and lacks some. The data show some 99,000 clones, about four fifths seen once. The data were obtained in a study of OX40 agonist ivuxolimab in advanced cancers. Turning to the study itself: Mean age 60 years, range roughly 20 to 85; about 85% male.

The V gene lost 5 bases and the J gene lost 2 bases, with 12 bases spanning the gap. Germline lookup yields CDR1 SGHAT and CDR2 FQNNGV. CDR3 length: 14 residues. The clonotype was recovered from an adult with an advanced solid tumor such as melanoma, head and neck, liver or kidney cancer. V gene TRBV11-2 combines with J gene TRBJ1-2; no definite D call. Sequencing was performed on CD4+ or CD8+ T cells sorted from blood, taken in a trial of the OX40 agonist ivuxolimab. CDR3 coding DNA: TGTGCCAGCAGCCCGGCGGGCCTCAACTATGGCTACACCTTC. Translation: CASSPAGLNYGYTF.